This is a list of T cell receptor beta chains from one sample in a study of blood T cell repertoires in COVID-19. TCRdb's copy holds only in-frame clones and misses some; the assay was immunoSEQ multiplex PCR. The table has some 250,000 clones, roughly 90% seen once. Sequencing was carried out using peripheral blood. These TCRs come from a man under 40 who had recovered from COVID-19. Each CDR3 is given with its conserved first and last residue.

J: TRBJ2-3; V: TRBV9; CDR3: CASSVRISGGFTDTQYF
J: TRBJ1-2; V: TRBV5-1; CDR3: CASSWDSSSGYTF
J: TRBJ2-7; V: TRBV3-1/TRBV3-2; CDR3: CASSLSNGGSYEQYF
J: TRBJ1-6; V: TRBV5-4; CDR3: CASSTRQGAYSPLHF
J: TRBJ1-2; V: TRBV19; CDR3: CASSGRGRYGYTF
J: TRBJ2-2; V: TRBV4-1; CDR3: CASSQVAGRDTGELFF
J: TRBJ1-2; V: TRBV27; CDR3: CASRGRAGQSSGYTF
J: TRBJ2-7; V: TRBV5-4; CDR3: CASSLDGGIEQYF
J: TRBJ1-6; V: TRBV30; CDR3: CAWRGTGDSPLHF
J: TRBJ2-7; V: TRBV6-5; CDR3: CASSTSQFYEQYF
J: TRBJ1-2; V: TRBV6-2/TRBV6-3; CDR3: CASSQPQGLGYTF
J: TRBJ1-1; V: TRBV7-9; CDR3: CASSPREGGPGEAFF
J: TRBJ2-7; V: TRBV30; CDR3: CAWKSWDKPYEQYF
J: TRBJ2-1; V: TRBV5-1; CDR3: CASSLETGSYNEQFF
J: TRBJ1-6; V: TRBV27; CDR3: CASRLLRTDPYSPLHF
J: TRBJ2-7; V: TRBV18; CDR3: CASLSPSGYEQYF
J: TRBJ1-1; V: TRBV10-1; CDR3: CASSVGLQNTEAFF
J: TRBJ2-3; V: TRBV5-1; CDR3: CASSLAQDTQYF
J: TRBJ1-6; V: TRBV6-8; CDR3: CASSAQPGNSPLHF
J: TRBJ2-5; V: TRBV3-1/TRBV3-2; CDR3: CASSQIPGQGEETQYF
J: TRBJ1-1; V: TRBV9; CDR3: CASSVEAEADLNTEAFF
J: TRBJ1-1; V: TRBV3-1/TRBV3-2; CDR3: CASSQIDRNTEAFF
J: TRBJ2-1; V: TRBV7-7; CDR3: CASSQNRDSNEQFF
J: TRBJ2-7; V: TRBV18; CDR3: CASSLTGGGNSRYEQYF
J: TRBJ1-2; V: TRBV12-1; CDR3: CADERASSGYTF
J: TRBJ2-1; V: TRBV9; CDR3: CASSVYSGGTSSYNEQFF
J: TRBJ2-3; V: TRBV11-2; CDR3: CASSLAMTGYTDTQYF
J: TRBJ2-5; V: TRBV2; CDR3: CASRDRRTQETQYF
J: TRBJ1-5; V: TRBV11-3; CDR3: CASSFSMWGDRPNQPQHF
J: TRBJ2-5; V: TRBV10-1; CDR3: CASTERTGLQETQYF
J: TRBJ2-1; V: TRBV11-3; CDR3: CASSVRQGTYNEQFF